Below, 23 T cell receptor beta chains from the same sample are listed, as sequenced in a study of blood T cell repertoires in COVID-19. TCRdb keeps only in-frame clones here, not all; method: immunoSEQ multiplex PCR. The repertoire holds some 330,000 clones, with 70% to 90% as singletons. The sequenced material came from PBMCs or T cells enriched from blood (not recorded which). The origin of the receptors is a middle-aged man in a cohort exposed to, infected with or recovered from COVID-19 (not recorded which).

This chain joins TRBV5-1 and TRBJ2-1; D is perhaps TRBD1 (7 bases). Germline loops: CDR1 SGHRS, CDR2 YFSETQ. This CDR3 is 15 amino acids long. With 4 bases removed from V and 10 bases from J, the gap between germline ends came to 21 bases. The CDR3 DNA reads as TGCGCCAGCAGCCCAGGGGGGACAGACTCCTCCGAGCAGTTCTTC. Protein: CASSPGGTDSSEQFF.

The chain joins TRBV19 to TRBJ1-2; 10 bases match TRBD1. The V gene's germline CDR1 is LNHDA and CDR2 SQIVND (reference sequence). V gave up 5 bases and J gave up 8 bases; unmatched junction bases: 14. The CDR3 is made up of 16 amino acids. CDR3 bases: TGTGCCAGTAGTCTCTCCTCCGGGACAGGGGTCGGGGGCTACACCTTC. Its protein is CASSLSSGTGVGGYTF.

The rearrangement uses TRBV14 and TRBJ2-1; no definite D call. The CDR3 totals 14 residues. V was cut by 4 bases and J by 1 base, with 8 bases left in between. Germline-derived CDR1 and CDR2 are SGHDN and FVKESK. CDR3 sequence: CASSPLRSYNEQFF. The CDR3 region has the DNA TGTGCCAGCAGCCCCCTACGTTCCTACAATGAGCAGTTCTTC.

This chain uses TRBV11-2 with TRBJ2-1, with no clear D. CDR3 length: 16 residues. V was cut by 0 bases and J by 6 bases, with 15 bases left in between. Germline V gene lookup returns CDR1 SGHAT and CDR2 FQNNGV. This chain's CDR3 is CASSLEVVGPGNEQFF. The CDR3 nucleotides are TGTGCCAGCAGCTTAGAGGTGGTGGGTCCGGGCAATGAGCAGTTCTTC.

The DNA for the CDR3 is TGTGCCACCATGCCCCAAATGTTGACAGGATCGGTCCATCAGCCCCAGCATTTT. Translation: CATMPQMLTGSVHQPQHF. The genes are TRBV28 and TRBJ1-5; D possibly corresponds to TRBD1 (6 bases). This CDR3 has 18 residues. Germline CDR1 reads MDHEN; CDR2 reads SYDVKM. The ends were cut back, 10 bases at V and 5 bases at J, with 30 bases in the middle.

The chain is built from TRBV7-3 and TRBJ2-2; 7 bases are shared with TRBD2. The trim removed 4 bases at V and 0 bases at J, leaving 2 bases unmatched. CDR1 is SGHTA and CDR2 is FQGTGA in the germline V gene. This CDR3 region has 15 residues. CDR3 coding DNA: TGTGCCAGCAGCTCAGGACTAGCGAACACCGGGGAGCTGTTTTTT. Its protein product is CASSSGLANTGELFF.

The chain is built from TRBV6-6 and TRBJ1-2, with D uncertain. The germline CDR1 and CDR2 sequences are MNHNY and SVGAGI (reference sequence). The V end lost 5 bases, the J end lost 6 bases, and 25 bases lay between the germline ends. This CDR3 spans 17 amino acids. The CDR3 bases are TGTGCCAGCAGTCCCCACACTGCCGCGGCGGGGAGTAATGGCTACACCTTC. Protein sequence: CASSPHTAAAGSNGYTF.

The J gene is TRBJ2-7, the V gene TRBV27; D is perhaps TRBD2 (5 bases). Trimming took 6 bases from V and 3 from J, leaving 12 bases between them. Germline assignment: CDR1 MNHEY and CDR2 SMNVEV (reference sequence). The CDR3 is 13 amino acids. In nucleotides, the CDR3 is TGTGCCAGCAGGGGGTTCGGACTCTACGAGCAGTACTTC. It is translated as CASRGFGLYEQYF.

V and J are TRBV4-1 and TRBJ2-7, with D maybe TRBD1 (5 bases). CDR1 and CDR2 (germline): MGHRA, YSYEKL. CDR3 length: 13 amino acids. Trimming pared 2 bases from V and 6 bases from J, leaving 11 bases between. CDR3 sequence: CASSQIQEGEQYF. The CDR3 DNA follows: TGCGCCAGCAGCCAAATACAGGAAGGCGAGCAGTACTTC.

V gene TRBV5-1 combines with J gene TRBJ2-1, with a possible D match to TRBD2 (5 bases). Germline CDR1 and CDR2: SGHRS and YFSETQ. This CDR3 has 15 amino acids. V lost 3 bases to trimming and J lost 3 bases, with 13 bases between them. In DNA, the CDR3 is TGCGCCAGCAGCTCGAACGGGAACCACTACAATGAGCAGTTCTTC. Translating gives CASSSNGNHYNEQFF.

This chain uses TRBV3-1 (or the pseudogene TRBV3-2) with TRBJ1-2; the match to TRBD1 covers 7 bases. The CDR3 covers 16 residues. Germline assignment: CDR1 LGHDT and CDR2 YNNKEL (reference sequence). J gave up 4 bases and V 1 base, and 9 bases lay outside the gene matches. Here the CDR3 DNA reads TGTGCCAGCAGCCAAGTCCCCGACAGGGCCACCTATGGCTACACCTTC. Its protein product is CASSQVPDRATYGYTF.

V and J are TRBV9 and TRBJ2-3, with D tentatively TRBD1 (6 bases). Looked up from germline, CDR1 is SGDLS and CDR2 is YYNGEE. V dropped 2 bases and J dropped 7 bases, with 14 bases sitting between them. The CDR3 has 14 residues. The CDR3 loop is CASSVRDNSYTQYF. CDR3 DNA: TGTGCCAGCAGCGTCCGGGACAACTCTTATACGCAGTATTTT.

The chain is built from TRBV2 and TRBJ2-3, with D possibly being TRBD2 (6 bases). Germline values: CDR1 SNHLY, CDR2 FYNNEI. Trimming removed 6 bases from V and 1 base from J, with 17 bases in between. The CDR3 consists of 16 residues. The CDR3 loop reads CASRTGLPRGTDTQYF. CDR3 nucleotide sequence: TGTGCCAGCAGGACCGGACTACCTCGAGGCACAGATACGCAGTATTTT.

The rearrangement links TRBV15 to TRBJ2-7; TRBD1 matches at 9 bases. J lost 2 bases, V lost 6 bases, and 5 bases had no gene match. Germline lookup yields CDR1 LNHNV and CDR2 YYDKDF (reference sequence). CDR3 length: 14 amino acids. CDR3 DNA sequence: TGTGCCACCAGAAGGACAGGGGCCACCTACGAGCAGTACTTC. It yields the protein CATRRTGATYEQYF.

The genes are TRBV7-3 and TRBJ1-6, with unresolved D. Trimming took off 3 bases at V and 7 bases at J, with 10 bases between the two ends. Germline CDR1 is SGHTA and CDR2 is FQGTGA. The CDR3 runs to 14 residues. As DNA, the CDR3 is TGTGCCAGCAGCTTGCACAGTGAAAATTCACCCCTCCACTTT. Translating gives CASSLHSENSPLHF.

A note on this clone: This sample also contains other DNA sequences that code for the same CDR3. The genes are TRBV5-1 and TRBJ2-7; TRBD2 matches at 7 bases. CDR1 is SGHRS, CDR2 YFSETQ, per germline. The CDR3 sequence is 14 residues long. V gave up 0 bases and J gave up 3 bases; unmatched junction bases: 3. The CDR3 sequence: CASSLGLALYEQYF. Here the CDR3 DNA reads TGCGCCAGCAGCTTGGGACTAGCACTCTACGAGCAGTACTTC.

This chain connects TRBV14 to TRBJ2-1; 7 positions match TRBD2. Unmatched junction bases numbered 5, after V lost 4 bases and J lost 2 bases. Germline V gene sequence: CDR1 SGHDN, CDR2 FVKESK. The CDR3 length is 15 residues. The CDR3 nucleotides are TGTGCCAGCAGCCCGACTAGCATCGCCTACAATGAGCAGTTCTTC. Protein sequence: CASSPTSIAYNEQFF. The whole variable domain, filled in from reference TRBV14 and TRBJ2-1, reads EAGVTQFPSHSVIEKGQTVTLRCDPISGHDNLYWYRRVMGKEIKFLLHFVKESKQDESGMPNNRFLAERTGGTYSTLKVQPAELEDSGVYFCASSPTSIAYNEQFFGPGTRLTVL.

V is TRBV18 and J is TRBJ1-5; D unclear. This CDR3 is built from 14 residues. Germline CDR1 reads KGHSH; CDR2 reads LQKENI. V shed 2 bases and J shed 8 bases, with 13 bases lying between them. This CDR3 reads CASSPMAAEEPQHF. In nucleotides, the CDR3 is TGTGCCAGCTCACCAATGGCAGCCGAGGAGCCCCAGCATTTT.

The chain links TRBV11-2 to TRBJ1-3, with D maybe TRBD1 (5 bases). The CDR3 totals 15 residues. The germline CDR1 and CDR2 sequences are SGHAT and FQNNGV. V gave up 4 bases and J gave up 4 bases, with 14 bases separating them. CDR3 sequence reads: CASSSLGLEGNTIYF. CDR3 DNA sequence: TGTGCCAGCAGCTCCTTGGGACTTGAGGGAAACACCATATATTTT.

The genes are TRBV5-1 and TRBJ2-3, with D maybe TRBD2 (5 bases). From germline, CDR1 is SGHRS and CDR2 YFSETQ. The CDR3 consists of 13 residues. The V and J ends lost 2 bases and 4 bases respectively, with 8 bases between them. In nucleotides, the CDR3 is TGCGCCAGCAGCTTAGAGGGAGCAGATACGCAGTATTTT. Translated, it gives CASSLEGADTQYF. The full variable domain, rest sourced from reference TRBV5-1 and TRBJ2-3, is KAGVTQTPRYLIKTRGQQVTLSCSPISGHRSVSWYQQTPGQGLQFLFEYFSETQRNKGNFPGRFSGRQFSNSRSEMNVSTLELGDSALYLCASSLEGADTQYFGPGTRLTVL.

CDR3 region: CASSEYRGSYEQYF. The CDR3 region has the DNA TGCGCCAGCAGTGAATATCGGGGCTCCTACGAGCAGTACTTC. The rearrangement joins TRBV10-1 to TRBJ2-7; D may be TRBD2 (5 bases). V lost 3 bases and J lost 0, with 9 bases in between. Germline CDR1 reads WNHNN; CDR2 reads SYGVQD (reference sequence). The CDR3 runs to 14 residues.

The chain is built from TRBV11-2 and TRBJ1-3; tentatively, D is TRBD1 (6 bases). The germline CDR1 and CDR2 sequences are SGHAT and FQNNGV. V lost 0 bases and J lost 4, with 19 bases in between. This CDR3 region has 18 residues. This chain's CDR3 is CASSLDDAGDSGGNTIYF. For the CDR3, the DNA is TGTGCCAGCAGCTTAGACGACGCAGGGGATTCAGGAGGAAACACCATATATTTT. The complete variable domain, with remaining parts taken from reference TRBV11-2 and TRBJ1-3, reads EAGVAQSPRYKIIEKRQSVAFWCNPISGHATLYWYQQILGQGPKLLIQFQNNGVVDDSQLPKDRFSAERLKGVDSTLKIQPAKLEDSAVYLCASSLDDAGDSGGNTIYFGEGSWLTVV.

The chain uses TRBV30 and TRBJ1-6, with TRBD1 as a possible D gene (5 bases). Trimming pared 0 bases from V and 7 bases from J, leaving 13 bases between. This CDR3 is 15 amino acids long. The germline V gene encodes CDR1 GTSNPN and CDR2 SVGIG (reference sequence). The CDR3 DNA reads TGTGCCTGGAGTGTTGGGGGACTGACCAATTCACCCCTCCACTTT. This sequence encodes CAWSVGGLTNSPLHF.